The source of this T cell receptor (beta chain) is a study of identical twins. Study-wide results and limits: Fewer insertions characterized abundant cord blood beta clonotypes, whereas memory repertoires showed none. Invariant cells of the MAIT and iNKT types might have partly distorted the zero-insertion analyses.

One entry per CDR3 protein, called by TCRdb with MiXCR from the 5' RACE reads. The data contain 690,000 or so distinct CDR3 sequences, 8.5% to 9.5% of them singletons. V was trimmed by 4 bases and J by 5 bases, leaving 9 bases between them. CDR1 and CDR2 from the germline V gene are SGHKS and YYEKEE (reference sequence). The CDR3 extends over 12 amino acids. This clonotype occurred many times. The target antigen is unknown. The same sample was also studied in work on yellow fever vaccine responses in identical twins. As that report states: Twins reportedly showed a vaccine T cell response that seemed partly convergent and partly personalized.

The receptor's source is a woman aged 18 to 35 in good health. The chain is built from TRBV5-5 and TRBJ1-1, with D hard to call. The sample was PBMCs. CDR3 residues: CASSREWTEAFF. The DNA for the CDR3 is TGTGCCAGCAGCAGGGAGTGGACTGAAGCTTTCTTT.